The clone carrying this T cell receptor beta chain has just a few counts. V was shortened by 3 bases and J by 3 bases, with 14 bases between the two germline ends. The CDR3 contains 15 residues. CDR1 KGHSH and CDR2 LQKENI come from the germline V gene. This entry comes from a study of blood T cell repertoires in COVID-19. The protocol was immunoSEQ multiplex PCR, while the TCRdb copy is restricted to in-frame clones and leaves out a portion. The table includes around 57,000 clones, 88% detected once. The receptor was derived from a human donor in a cohort sampled during active COVID-19. Sequenced: peripheral blood. The V gene is TRBV18, the J gene TRBJ1-1; weak D call: TRBD1 (6 bases). CDR3 protein: CASSPSGDIDTEAFF. For the CDR3, the DNA is TGTGCCAGCTCACCGTCCGGGGACATCGACACTGAAGCTTTCTTT.